The following is a T cell receptor (beta chain) sequence with its context. The source of the sample is a study of T cell responses to AZD1222 COVID-19 vaccine. The assay was immunoSEQ multiplex PCR, and TCRdb's table has in-frame clones only and misses some. Among about 200,000 clones, approximately 91% were seen once, and the ten largest hold under 4%. The V gene lost 4 bases and the J gene lost 5 bases, with 15 bases spanning the gap. Germline V lookup: CDR1 SGHRS, CDR2 YFSETQ. The CDR3 runs 14 residues. The receptor was derived from an adult who received the AZD1222 COVID-19 vaccine. This material consisted of peripheral blood, taken 28 days after the second AZD1222 dose. The V call is TRBV5-1, the J call TRBJ2-5; maybe TRBD1 (5 bases). The CDR3 DNA sequence: TGCGCCAGCAGCGGCGACCCAGGGATGGAGACCCAGTACTTC. Amino acid sequence: CASSGDPGMETQYF.